This entry lists 11 T cell receptor beta chains sequenced from one sample in a study of T cell responses to AZD1222 COVID-19 vaccine. The method was immunoSEQ multiplex PCR; TCRdb's version includes in-frame clones alone and lacks a portion of them. This table has 150,000 to 200,000 clones, about nine tenths appearing once. Sequenced material: peripheral blood, taken on day 0 of AZD1222 vaccination. The receptors were gathered from an adult in good health.

The V call is TRBV28, the J call TRBJ2-5; no reliable D call. Looked up from germline, CDR1 is MDHEN and CDR2 is SYDVKM. The CDR3 spans 14 residues. Trimming pared 6 bases from V and 1 base from J, leaving 12 bases between. The CDR3 DNA sequence: TGTGCCAGCAGCCCACGGGCACTCCAAGAGACCCAGTACTTC. The encoded protein is CASSPRALQETQYF.

The chain couples TRBV6-2 or TRBV6-3 to TRBJ1-2; a possible D gene is TRBD1 (5 bases). The germline gives CDR1 MNHEY, CDR2 SVGEGT. Trimming shortened V by 4 bases and J by 5 bases, and 8 bases separated the two germline ends. The CDR3 length is 12 residues. CDR3 DNA: TGTGCCAGCAGTTCCCGACAGTATGGCTACACCTTC. This codes for CASSSRQYGYTF.

The genes are TRBV5-5 and TRBJ1-4; D gene uncertain. Germline values: CDR1 SGHKS, CDR2 YYEKEE (reference sequence). V lost 1 base and J lost 0, with 10 bases in between. The CDR3 has 16 amino acids. The CDR3 sequence: CASSLLPVTTNEKLFF. The DNA of the CDR3 is TGTGCCAGCAGCTTGTTACCCGTGACAACTAATGAAAAACTGTTTTTT.

J is TRBJ2-7 and V is TRBV5-1; D remains ambiguous. Germline V CDR1 and CDR2: SGHRS, YFSETQ. CDR3 length: 13 amino acids. The V end lost 0 bases, the J end lost 2 bases, and 6 bases lay between the germline ends. The CDR3 protein is CASSLESPYEQYF. In DNA form, the CDR3 reads TGCGCCAGCAGCTTGGAGAGTCCCTACGAGCAGTACTTC.

The chain is built from TRBV7-2 and TRBJ2-2; 15 bases are a match to TRBD2. The germline V gene encodes CDR1 SGHTA and CDR2 FQGNSA. The V and J ends lost 5 bases and 7 bases, in that order; junction bases with no gene match: 11. The CDR3 has 18 residues. The CDR3 is CASSPYGGLAGGGGELFF. The CDR3 coding sequence is TGTGCCAGCAGCCCTTACGGGGGACTAGCGGGAGGCGGCGGGGAGCTGTTTTTT.

The V call is TRBV27, the J call TRBJ2-5; 10 bases line up with TRBD2. Trimming cost V 4 bases and J 2 bases; bases outside gene matches: 4. This CDR3 spans 15 amino acids. The germline V gene encodes CDR1 MNHEY and CDR2 SMNVEV (reference sequence). In DNA, the CDR3 is TGTGCCAGCAGTTCCGGACTAGCGGTACAAGAGACCCAGTACTTC. This gives the protein CASSSGLAVQETQYF.

The rearrangement joins TRBV18 to TRBJ1-5; D gene uncertain. With 3 bases removed from V and 6 bases from J, the gap between germline ends came to 12 bases. CDR1 and CDR2 from the germline V gene are KGHSH and LQKENI. The CDR3 is made up of 14 amino acids. The CDR3 spells CASSPQDSGQPQHF. CDR3 nucleotides: TGTGCCAGCTCACCTCAGGACTCTGGTCAGCCCCAGCATTTT.

This chain connects TRBV9 to TRBJ1-1; 9 bases align to TRBD1. Germline values: CDR1 SGDLS, CDR2 YYNGEE. The V segment lost 3 bases and the J segment 10 bases; nucleotides outside the gene matches: 7. The CDR3 is 13 residues long. The CDR3 nucleotides are TGTGCCAGCAGCGCGGAGGACAGGGGACGAGCTTTCTTT. Its translation: CASSAEDRGRAFF.

The chain has TRBV15 and TRBJ1-2; D unresolved. Germline CDR1 and CDR2: LNHNV and YYDKDF (reference sequence). V lost 0 bases to trimming and J lost 7 bases, with 12 bases between them. The CDR3 length is 14 residues. This chain's CDR3 is CATSRDRSGLGYTF. As DNA, the CDR3 is TGTGCCACCAGCAGAGATCGTAGTGGGCTTGGCTACACCTTC.

The chain carries TRBV6-1 and TRBJ1-4; weak D call: TRBD1 (6 bases). The germline V gene has CDR1 MNHNS and CDR2 SASEGT. The CDR3 has 16 amino acids. V was shortened by 4 bases and J by 5 bases, with 17 bases between the two germline ends. CDR3 amino acids: CASSGGPDRRNEKLFF. CDR3 nucleotides: TGTGCCAGCAGTGGGGGACCAGACAGGAGAAATGAAAAACTGTTTTTT.

The CDR3 protein is CASSPSRGSNQPQHF. The CDR3 DNA follows: TGTGCCAGCAGCCCAAGCAGGGGATCGAATCAGCCCCAGCATTTT. The rearrangement uses TRBV7-2 and TRBJ1-5, with a tentative D call TRBD1 (6 bases). In germline, CDR1 is SGHTA, CDR2 FQGNSA. The CDR3 loop spans 15 amino acids. V was pared by 5 bases and J by 4 bases, with 15 bases between.